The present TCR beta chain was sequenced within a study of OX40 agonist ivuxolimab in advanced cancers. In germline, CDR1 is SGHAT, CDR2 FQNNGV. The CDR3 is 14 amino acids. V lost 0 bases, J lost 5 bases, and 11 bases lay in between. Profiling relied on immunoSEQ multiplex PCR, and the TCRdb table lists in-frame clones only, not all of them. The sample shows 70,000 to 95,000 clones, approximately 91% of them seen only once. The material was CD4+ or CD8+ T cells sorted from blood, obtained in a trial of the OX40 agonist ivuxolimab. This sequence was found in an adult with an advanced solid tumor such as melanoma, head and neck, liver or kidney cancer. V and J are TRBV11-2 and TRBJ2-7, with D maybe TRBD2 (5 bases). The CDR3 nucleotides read TGTGCCAGCAGCTTAGATGTGGGAGTCAACGAGCAGTACTTC. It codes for CASSLDVGVNEQYF.